This T cell receptor beta chain was profiled in a study of PD-1 blockade in classical Hodgkin lymphoma. The study's findings and limits: Compared with healthy donors, newly diagnosed patients reportedly showed lower baseline TCR diversity. Prior therapy or disease activity may underlie the repertoire differences, whose causes remain undefined.

The method was immunoSEQ multiplex PCR; TCRdb's version includes in-frame clones alone and lacks a portion of them. Of nearly 20,000 clones listed, roughly 83% are singletons. Of note for this clone: Its matching antigen is unknown.

CDR3 length: 15 amino acids. The germline V gene has CDR1 SGHRS and CDR2 YFSETQ. Trimming took off 1 base at V and 5 bases at J, with 10 bases between the two ends. Time point reported: cycle 4 day 1 (C4D1), after less than 7 weeks of nivolumab. Every patient was affected by relapse after autologous stem cell transplantation, while exposure to brentuximab vedotin was not uniform. By magnetic negative selection, CD4+ T cells were purified from thawed PBMCs. Classification of best responses gave complete response, partial response or progressive disease. Sample: CD4+ T cells from blood, taken before the fourth cycle of nivolumab. V is TRBV5-1 and J is TRBJ1-6, with D maybe TRBD1 (6 bases). The sequence was collected from a human donor with classical Hodgkin lymphoma. The CDR3 sequence: CASSLRPGDNSPLHF. The CDR3 bases are TGCGCCAGCAGCTTGAGACCAGGGGATAATTCACCCCTCCACTTT.